This TCR beta chain is drawn from a study of T cell changes during pregnancy in multiple sclerosis. Assay: immunoSEQ multiplex PCR; the TCRdb copy retains only in-frame clones and omits some. This sample yields roughly 90,000 clones, of which around 93% are seen a single time; roughly 2.2% belongs to the top ten. The germline CDR1 and CDR2 sequences are MNHNS and SASEGT. V was clipped by 2 bases and J by 5 bases, with 10 bases between them. The CDR3 sequence is 13 residues long. This clone was seen once. The input for sequencing was peripheral blood, taken in the third trimester of pregnancy. The TCR comes from a female donor with multiple sclerosis, enrolled in a pregnancy study. The chain joins TRBV6-1 to TRBJ2-7; tentative D call: TRBD2 (5 bases). Here the CDR3 reads CASSEWPGNEQYF. The CDR3 region has the DNA TGTGCCAGCAGTGAATGGCCGGGGAACGAGCAGTACTTC.